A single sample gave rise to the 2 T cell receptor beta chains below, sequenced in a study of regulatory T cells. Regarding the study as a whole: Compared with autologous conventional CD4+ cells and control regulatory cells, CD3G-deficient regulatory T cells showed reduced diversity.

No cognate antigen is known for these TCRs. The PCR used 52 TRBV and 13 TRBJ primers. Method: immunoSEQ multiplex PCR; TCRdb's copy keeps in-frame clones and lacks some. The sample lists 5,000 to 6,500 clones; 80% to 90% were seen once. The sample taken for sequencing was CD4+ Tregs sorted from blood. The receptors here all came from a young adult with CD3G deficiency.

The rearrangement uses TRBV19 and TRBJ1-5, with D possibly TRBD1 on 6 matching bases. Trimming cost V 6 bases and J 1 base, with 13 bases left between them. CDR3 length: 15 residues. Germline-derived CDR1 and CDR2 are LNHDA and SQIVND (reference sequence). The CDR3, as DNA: TGTGCCAGTAGGGTCGGGGGGGCGAGCAATCAGCCCCAGCATTTT. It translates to CASRVGGASNQPQHF.

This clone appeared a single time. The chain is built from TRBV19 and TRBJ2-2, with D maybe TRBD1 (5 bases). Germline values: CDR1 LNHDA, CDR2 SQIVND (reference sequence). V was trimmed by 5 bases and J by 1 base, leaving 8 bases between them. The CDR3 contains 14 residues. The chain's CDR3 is CASSPDRNTGELFF. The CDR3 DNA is TGTGCCAGTAGTCCCGACAGGAACACCGGGGAGCTGTTTTTT.